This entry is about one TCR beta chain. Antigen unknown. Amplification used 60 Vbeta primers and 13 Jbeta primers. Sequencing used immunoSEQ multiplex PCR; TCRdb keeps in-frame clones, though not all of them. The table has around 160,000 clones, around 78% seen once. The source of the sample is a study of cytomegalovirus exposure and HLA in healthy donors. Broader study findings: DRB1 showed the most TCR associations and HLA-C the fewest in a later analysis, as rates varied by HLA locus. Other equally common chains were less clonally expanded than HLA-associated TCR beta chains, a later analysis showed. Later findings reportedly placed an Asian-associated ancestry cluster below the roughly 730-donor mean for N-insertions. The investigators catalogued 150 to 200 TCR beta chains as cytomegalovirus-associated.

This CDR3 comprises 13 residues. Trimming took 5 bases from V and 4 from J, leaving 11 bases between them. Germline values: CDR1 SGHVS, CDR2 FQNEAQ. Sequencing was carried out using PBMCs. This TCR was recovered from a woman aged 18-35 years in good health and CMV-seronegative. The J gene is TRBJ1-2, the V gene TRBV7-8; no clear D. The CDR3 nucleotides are TGTGCCAGCAGCCCAGAAGATACCTATGGCTACACCTTC. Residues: CASSPEDTYGYTF.